One sample yielded the 30 T cell receptor beta chains listed below, sequenced in a study of blood T cells in healthy people across ages. Next came a second PCR, run for about 6 to 12 cycles, which used a sample-barcoded 5' primer along with a J-beta primer mix. One entry per CDR3 protein, called by TCRdb with MiXCR from the 5' RACE reads. The table lists about 800,000 distinct CDR3 sequences, more than 20% of them singletons. These data were likewise used in another study, on T cells of mothers and their children.

The material sequenced was blood. The source of these receptors is a boy aged 5 to 17 in good health.

This clonotype occurred a few times. The chain is built from TRBV29-1 and TRBJ2-5, with 12 bases matching TRBD2. With the DNA end fitting TRBJ2-1 better, the J assignment may be wrong. Looked up from germline, CDR1 is SQVTM and CDR2 is ANQGSEA. CDR3 length equals 15 residues. CDR3 DNA: TGCAGCGTTGAAAACGGACTAGCGGGACCGAGTGGGCAGTTCTTC. It translates to CSVENGLAGPSGQFF.

In this sample, this clonotype turned up a few times. The chain links TRBV28 to TRBJ1-4; 9 positions agree with TRBD1. Germline CDR1 is MDHEN and CDR2 is SYDVKM. The CDR3 is 19 amino acids. The J segment lost 7 bases and the V segment lost 4 bases, leaving 19 bases of the junction unmatched. This chain's CDR3 is CASSSISPVRQGVREKLFF. CDR3 sequence (DNA): TGTGCCAGCAGTTCTATCTCCCCTGTAAGACAGGGGGTACGTGAAAAACTGTTTTTT. Looking up the rest from reference TRBV28 and TRBJ1-4 gives the full variable domain: DVKVTQSSRYLVKRTGEKVFLECVQDMDHENMFWYRQDPGLGLRLIYFSYDVKMKEKGDIPEGYSVSREKKERFSLILESASTNQTSMYLCASSSISPVRQGVREKLFFGSGTQLSVL.

V usage is TRBV7-9 and J usage is TRBJ2-1, with 8 bases matching TRBD1. Judging by the DNA end, TRBJ2-7 fits better; the J call may be wrong. There are 15 residues in the CDR3. Germline lookup yields CDR1 SEHNR and CDR2 FQNEAQ (reference sequence). The CDR3 coding sequence is TGTGCCAGCAGCCCGCGGACAGGGCCTACCTACGAGCAGTACTTC. Residues: CASSPRTGPTYEQYF.

This clonotype came up a few times. As DNA, the CDR3 is TGTGCCAGCAGTCAAGTAGGGGGTCCCATCCACGAGCAGTACTTC. Encoded protein: CASSQVGGPIHEQYF. The chain couples TRBV28 to TRBJ2-7, with D perhaps matching TRBD1 (6 bases). V was pared by 5 bases and J by 5 bases, with 19 bases between. This CDR3 spans 15 amino acids. Germline CDR1 reads MDHEN; CDR2 reads SYDVKM.

A few counts support this clonotype. The chain links TRBV29-1 to TRBJ2-1, with 12 bases identical to TRBD2. The V gene end was trimmed by 6 bases and the J gene end by 9 bases; junction bases not matched to a gene: 12. The CDR3 contains 15 residues. Germline V gene sequence: CDR1 SQVTM, CDR2 ANQGSEA. This CDR3 reads CSVQRRLAGVGEQFF. In DNA form, the CDR3 reads TGCAGCGTACAACGAAGACTAGCGGGAGTTGGTGAGCAGTTCTTC.

This clonotype occurred a few times. The rearrangement uses TRBV10-3 and TRBJ2-5; D call uncertain. CDR1 and CDR2 from the germline V gene are ENHRY and SYGVKD. The CDR3 contains 15 residues. The V and J ends lost 0 bases and 0 bases respectively, with 8 bases between them. CDR3 in DNA: TGTGCCATCAGTGAGTCGACGGCGTACCAAGAGACCCAGTACTTC. Its protein is CAISESTAYQETQYF.

This clonotype was recorded a few times. The chain links TRBV6-1 to TRBJ2-7; TRBD2 matches at 10 bases. The CDR3 covers 15 residues. Trimming removed 4 bases from V and 6 bases from J; junction bases left unmatched: 9. CDR1 and CDR2 (germline): MNHNS, SASEGT. The CDR3 DNA reads as TGTGCCAGCAGTGGAGCGGGAGGGCTACCTACCGAGCAGTACTTC. It translates to CASSGAGGLPTEQYF.

The CDR3 DNA sequence: TGCAGCGTTGAAGTCCTGCGGGCGGTCACTGAAGCTTTCTTT. This gives the protein CSVEVLRAVTEAFF. The rearrangement links TRBV29-1 to TRBJ1-1, with unresolved D. Deletions cut 1 base from V and 4 bases from J, with 13 bases between. The CDR3 runs to 14 residues. Germline values: CDR1 SQVTM, CDR2 ANQGSEA.

The chain links TRBV20-1 to TRBJ2-5; D is ambiguous. The DNA end favors TRBJ2-7, so the J call may be wrong. This CDR3 is 11 amino acids long. Germline lookup yields CDR1 DFQATT and CDR2 SNEGSKA (reference sequence). DNA for the CDR3: TGCAGTGCTACCCTCCTCTCCGAGCAGTACTTC. This codes for CSATLLSEQYF.

The chain recombines TRBV11-2 with TRBJ2-3; TRBD1 or TRBD2 may be the D gene (5 bases each). The CDR3 length is 13 residues. Trimming pared 5 bases from V and 9 bases from J, leaving 15 bases between. The germline V gene has CDR1 SGHAT and CDR2 FQNNGV. The CDR3 is CASSPPIEGTQYF. The CDR3 DNA follows: TGTGCCAGCAGCCCCCCAATCGAGGGGACGCAGTATTTT.

This clonotype has a handful of counts. The V gene is TRBV11-2, the J gene TRBJ1-6, with 12 bases identical to TRBD1. The V gene's germline CDR1 is SGHAT and CDR2 FQNNGV. Germline trimming cut 4 bases from V and 8 bases from J; bases unmatched to any gene: 6. This CDR3 has 16 amino acids. The CDR3 sequence is CASSSGQGANDSPLHF. In DNA form, the CDR3 reads TGTGCCAGCAGCTCGGGACAGGGGGCTAATGATTCACCCCTCCACTTT.

There are a few counts of this clonotype. Sequence at one end of the junction differs from germline and may be a read error. The chain is built from TRBV6-5 and TRBJ2-7; 7 nucleotides agree with TRBD1. CDR3 length: 15 amino acids. Per germline, CDR1 MNHEY and CDR2 SVGAGI. The CDR3 DNA follows: TGCGCCAGCAGCCACGGGACAGTCGAAAATTACGAGCAGTACTTC. Translation: CASSHGTVENYEQYF.

On this clonotype itself: This may be a read error, as it is one base from a much larger clone. The chain links TRBV29-1 to TRBJ2-5, with 9 bases that match TRBD2. CDR1 is SQVTM, CDR2 ANQGSEA, per germline. The CDR3 totals 15 residues. Trimming at V came to 4 bases and at J to 2 bases, leaving 8 bases not matched to a gene. CDR3 DNA sequence: TGCAGCGTTGGAGATAGGACTAGCGTTCAAGAGACCCAGTACTTC. This translates into CSVGDRTSVQETQYF.

This clonotype was counted once. This sequence joins TRBV11-2 and TRBJ2-5, with D unclear. The CDR3 is 16 residues long. Germline V gene sequence: CDR1 SGHAT, CDR2 FQNNGV. V was pared by 1 base and J by 1 base, with 13 bases between. The CDR3 nucleotides read TGTGCCAGCAGCTTAGTGGCAGCACGAGCCCAAGAGACCCAGTACTTC. This codes for CASSLVAARAQETQYF.

The chain links TRBV5-1 to TRBJ2-6; no clear D. CDR1 and CDR2 (germline): SGHRS, YFSETQ. CDR3 length equals 16 residues. V lost 0 bases and J 1 base, leaving 8 bases between the germline ends. In nucleotides, the CDR3 is TGCGCCAGCAGCTTGGATCCGTTTTCTGGGGCCAACGTCCTGACTTTC. Its protein product is CASSLDPFSGANVLTF.

The chain carries TRBV28 and TRBJ2-5; the match to TRBD1 covers 9 bases. V trimming: 4 bases; J trimming: 4 bases; junction bases outside the gene matches: 7. Germline V CDR1 and CDR2: MDHEN, SYDVKM. CDR3 length: 15 residues. The chain's CDR3 is CASSSGQGPLETQYF. The CDR3 nucleotides read TGTGCCAGCAGTTCGGGACAGGGACCATTAGAGACCCAGTACTTC.

About this clonotype itself: A read error may explain this, as a much larger clone is one base away. This CDR3 fails to terminate in the conserved phenylalanine or tryptophan, so it likely reflects a read error. This chain connects TRBV5-1 to TRBJ2-4; D gene uncertain. Germline loops: CDR1 SGHRS, CDR2 YFSETQ. CDR3 length equals 17 residues. V lost 0 bases and J lost 0, with 13 bases in between. The DNA for the CDR3 is TGCGCCAGCAGCTTGGGTTCAGTCGGAGTAGCCAAAAACATTCAGTACCTC. Its protein product is CASSLGSVGVAKNIQYL.

In its sample, this clonotype was seen a few times. V gene TRBV25-1 combines with J gene TRBJ1-4; 7 bases match TRBD1. V shed 5 bases, J shed 3 bases, and the junction held 3 bases outside the gene matches. The CDR3 covers 14 residues. In germline, CDR1 is MGHDK, CDR2 SYGVNS. CDR3 in amino acids: CASSKTGSNEKLFF. DNA for the CDR3: TGTGCCAGCAGTAAGACAGGGTCTAATGAAAAACTGTTTTTT.

This clonotype has more than one count but fewer than ten. The chain uses TRBV6-6 and TRBJ1-2; D uncertain. The V gene's germline CDR1 is MNHNY and CDR2 SVGAGI (reference sequence). This CDR3 comprises 16 residues. V was cut by 1 base and J by 0 bases, with 12 bases left in between. The CDR3 DNA sequence: TGTGCCAGCAGTTACTTGAGGAGTGACGCTAACTATGGCTACACCTTC. Amino acids: CASSYLRSDANYGYTF.

This clonotype was counted between two and nine times. This chain joins TRBV18 and TRBJ2-7; no clear D gene. Trimming took 3 bases from V and 3 from J, leaving 15 bases between them. This CDR3 spans 15 amino acids. The V gene's germline CDR1 is KGHSH and CDR2 LQKENI. CDR3 sequence (DNA): TGTGCCAGCTCACCCCCGAGTATCGAATACTACGAGCAGTACTTC. The encoded protein is CASSPPSIEYYEQYF.

This clonotype was detected a few times. J is TRBJ2-1 and V is TRBV7-3, with D tentatively TRBD2 (6 bases). Germline CDR1 reads SGHTA; CDR2 reads FQGTGA. V was pared by 3 bases and J by 9 bases, with 15 bases between. The CDR3 contains 14 residues. DNA of the CDR3: TGTGCCAGCAGCTTTGGAGGGAAATCTTTTGAGCAGTTCTTC. This gives the protein CASSFGGKSFEQFF.

This clonotype was counted a few times. The V gene is TRBV7-2, the J gene TRBJ1-6; TRBD1 matches at 7 bases. Germline values: CDR1 SGHTA, CDR2 FQGNSA. CDR3 length: 15 residues. V shed 5 bases, J shed 4 bases, and the junction held 5 bases outside the gene matches. Here the CDR3 reads CASSPQGQYNSPLHF. CDR3 DNA sequence: TGTGCCAGCAGCCCGCAGGGACAGTATAATTCACCCCTCCACTTT.

Notes on this clonotype: One junction end disagrees with the germline gene, perhaps due to a read error. The chain carries TRBV6-5 and TRBJ2-5; the D gene is possibly TRBD1 (7 bases). This CDR3 spans 13 amino acids. CDR1 and CDR2 (germline): MNHEY, SVGAGI. CDR3 in DNA: TGTGCCAGCAGTTACTCGACAGGGCGGGATGTGTTCTTC. Translation: CASSYSTGRDVFF.

The chain has TRBV12-3 or TRBV12-4 and TRBJ1-6, with D uncertain. V shed 4 bases and J shed 9 bases, with 7 bases lying between them. The CDR3 spans 12 residues. The CDR3 region is CASSSPFSPLHF. CDR3 nucleotide sequence: TGTGCCAGCAGTTCCCCCTTTTCACCCCTCCACTTT.

This clonotype was counted only a few times. The V call is TRBV5-1, the J call TRBJ2-7; the match to TRBD1 covers 12 bases. The CDR3 covers 14 residues. The ends lost 6 bases at V and 4 bases at J; junction bases unmatched: 5. CDR1 and CDR2 (germline): SGHRS, YFSETQ. CDR3 in DNA: TGCGCCAGCACTTCGGGACAGGGGGCTTACGAGCAGTACTTC. This sequence encodes CASTSGQGAYEQYF.

Points on this clonotype: Sequence at one end of the junction differs from germline and may be a read error. The chain couples TRBV5-1 to TRBJ2-7, with a tentative D call TRBD2 (5 bases). Germline-derived CDR1 and CDR2 are SGHRS and YFSETQ. The CDR3 loop spans 14 amino acids. The CDR3 DNA reads TGCGCCAGCAGCGACCCCTCGGGGTCCCTCGAGCAGTGCTTC. Protein sequence: CASSDPSGSLEQCF.

The rearrangement joins TRBV24-1 to TRBJ2-5; TRBD2 agrees at 7 bases. Judging by the DNA end, TRBJ2-1 fits better; the J call may be wrong. Germline V gives CDR1 KGHDR, CDR2 SFDVKD. The CDR3 is made up of 17 amino acids. CDR3 sequence: CATSDLYAGATYNEQFF. DNA of the CDR3: TGTGCCACCAGTGATTTGTATGCGGGAGCGACCTACAATGAGCAGTTCTTC.

This chain uses TRBV12-3 or TRBV12-4 with TRBJ2-5; possibly TRBD1 or TRBD2 for D (5 bases each). The end of the DNA is better explained by TRBJ2-7, so the J call may be wrong. The CDR3 consists of 15 residues. The CDR3 coding sequence is TGTGCCAGCAGGCAGTTCGGGACGGGAACCTACGAGCAGTACTTC. Its protein product is CASRQFGTGTYEQYF.

The rearrangement links TRBV11-2 to TRBJ2-2; D is unresolved. The CDR3 is made up of 15 amino acids. V gave up 3 bases and J gave up 3 bases, with 11 bases separating them. CDR1 is SGHAT, CDR2 FQNNGV, per germline. The CDR3 DNA reads as TGTGCCAGCAGCTTCGCTTTAGGACACACCGGGGAGCTGTTTTTT. It codes for CASSFALGHTGELFF.

This clonotype showed up many times. This sequence joins TRBV4-3 and TRBJ2-5, with 8 positions matching TRBD2. The J call may be in error: the DNA end matches TRBJ2-7 better. The CDR3 covers 16 residues. Germline V CDR1 and CDR2: LGHNA, YSLEER. As DNA, the CDR3 is TGCGCCAGCAGCCAAGATCTGACGGGAGGGCCCTACGAGCAGTACTTC. Translation gives CASSQDLTGGPYEQYF.